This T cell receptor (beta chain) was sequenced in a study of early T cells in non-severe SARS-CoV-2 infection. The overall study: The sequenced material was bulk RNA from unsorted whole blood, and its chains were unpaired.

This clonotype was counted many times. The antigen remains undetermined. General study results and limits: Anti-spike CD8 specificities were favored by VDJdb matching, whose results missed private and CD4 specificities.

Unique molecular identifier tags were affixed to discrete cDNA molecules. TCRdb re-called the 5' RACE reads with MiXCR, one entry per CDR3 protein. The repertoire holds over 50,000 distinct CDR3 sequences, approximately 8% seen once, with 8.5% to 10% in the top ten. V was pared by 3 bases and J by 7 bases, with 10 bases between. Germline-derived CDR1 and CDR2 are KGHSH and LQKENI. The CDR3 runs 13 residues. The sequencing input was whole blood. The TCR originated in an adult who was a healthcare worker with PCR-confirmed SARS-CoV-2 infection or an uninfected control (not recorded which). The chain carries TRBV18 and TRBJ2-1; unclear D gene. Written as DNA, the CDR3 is TGTGCCAGCTCACCCCAACACGGAAATGAGCAGTTCTTC. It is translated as CASSPQHGNEQFF.